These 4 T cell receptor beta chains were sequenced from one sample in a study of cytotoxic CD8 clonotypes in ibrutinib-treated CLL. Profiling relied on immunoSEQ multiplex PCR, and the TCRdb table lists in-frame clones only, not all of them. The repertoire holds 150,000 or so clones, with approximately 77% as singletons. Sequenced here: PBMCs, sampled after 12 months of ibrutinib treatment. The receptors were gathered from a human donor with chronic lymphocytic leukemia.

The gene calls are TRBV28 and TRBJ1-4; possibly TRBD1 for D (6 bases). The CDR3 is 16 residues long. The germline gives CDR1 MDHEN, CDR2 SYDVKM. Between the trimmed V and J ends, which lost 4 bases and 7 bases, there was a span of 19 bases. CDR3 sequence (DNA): TGTGCCAGCAGTTCCAGCCGGGTAGGGGGAGGTGAAAAACTGTTTTTT. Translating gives CASSSSRVGGGEKLFF.

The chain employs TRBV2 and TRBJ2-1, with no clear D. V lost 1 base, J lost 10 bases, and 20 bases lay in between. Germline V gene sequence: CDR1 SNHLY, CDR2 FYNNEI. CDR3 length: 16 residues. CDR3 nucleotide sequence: TGTGCCAGCAGTGAAGGAGGTCTTATCGGATTACAAGAGCAGTTCTTC. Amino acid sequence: CASSEGGLIGLQEQFF.

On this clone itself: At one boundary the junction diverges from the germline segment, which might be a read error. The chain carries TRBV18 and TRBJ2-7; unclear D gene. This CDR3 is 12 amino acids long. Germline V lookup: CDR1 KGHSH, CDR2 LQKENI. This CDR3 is CASSRDSHEQYF. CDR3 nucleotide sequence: TGTGCCAGCTCCCGAGACTCCCACGAGCAGTACTTC. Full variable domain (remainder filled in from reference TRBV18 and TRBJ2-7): NAGVMQNPRHLVRRRGQEARLRCSPMKGHSHVYWYRQLPEEGLKFMVYLQKENIIDESGMPKERFSAEFPKEGPSILRIQQVVRGDSAAYFCASSRDSHEQYFGPGTRLTVT.

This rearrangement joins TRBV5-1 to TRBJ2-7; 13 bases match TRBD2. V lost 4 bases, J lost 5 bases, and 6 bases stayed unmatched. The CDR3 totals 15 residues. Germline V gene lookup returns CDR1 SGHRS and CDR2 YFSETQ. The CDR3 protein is CASSQTSGRAHEQYF. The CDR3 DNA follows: TGCGCCAGCAGCCAAACTAGCGGGAGGGCGCACGAGCAGTACTTC. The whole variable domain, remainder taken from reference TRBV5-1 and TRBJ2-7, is KAGVTQTPRYLIKTRGQQVTLSCSPISGHRSVSWYQQTPGQGLQFLFEYFSETQRNKGNFPGRFSGRQFSNSRSEMNVSTLELGDSALYLCASSQTSGRAHEQYFGPGTRLTVT.